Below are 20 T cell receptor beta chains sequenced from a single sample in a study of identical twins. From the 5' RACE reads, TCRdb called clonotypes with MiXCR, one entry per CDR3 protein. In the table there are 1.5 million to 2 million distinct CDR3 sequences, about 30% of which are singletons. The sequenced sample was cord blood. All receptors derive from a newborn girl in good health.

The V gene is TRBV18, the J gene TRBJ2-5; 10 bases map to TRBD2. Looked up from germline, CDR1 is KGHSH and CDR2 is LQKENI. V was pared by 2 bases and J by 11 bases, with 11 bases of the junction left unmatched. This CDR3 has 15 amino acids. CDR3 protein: CASSPRLAGEDEQYF. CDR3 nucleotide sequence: TGTGCCAGCTCACCAAGGCTAGCGGGAGAAGATGAGCAGTACTTC.

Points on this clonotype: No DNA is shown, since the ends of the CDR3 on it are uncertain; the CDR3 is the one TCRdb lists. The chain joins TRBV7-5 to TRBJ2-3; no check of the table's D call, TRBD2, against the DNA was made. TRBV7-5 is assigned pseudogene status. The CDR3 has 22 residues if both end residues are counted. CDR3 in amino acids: CISVSEALPELADPLSTDTQYF.

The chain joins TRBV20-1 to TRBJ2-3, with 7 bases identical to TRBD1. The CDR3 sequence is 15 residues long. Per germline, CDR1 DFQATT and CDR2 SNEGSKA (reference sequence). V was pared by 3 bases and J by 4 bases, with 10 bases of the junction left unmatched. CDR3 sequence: CSARGQPMRADTQYF. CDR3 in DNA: TGCAGTGCTAGGGGACAGCCCATGAGGGCAGATACGCAGTATTTT.

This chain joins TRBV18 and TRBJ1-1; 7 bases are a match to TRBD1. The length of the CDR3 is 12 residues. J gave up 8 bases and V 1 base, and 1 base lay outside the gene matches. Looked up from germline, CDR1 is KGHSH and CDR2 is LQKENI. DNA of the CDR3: TGTGCCAGCTCACCACGGGGACAGGAAGCTTTCTTT. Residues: CASSPRGQEAFF.

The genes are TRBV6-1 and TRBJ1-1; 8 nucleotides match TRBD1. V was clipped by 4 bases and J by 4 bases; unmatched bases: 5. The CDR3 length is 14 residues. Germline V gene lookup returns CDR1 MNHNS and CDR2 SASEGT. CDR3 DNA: TGTGCCAGCAGTGTCAACAGGGGGGGCACTGAAGCTTTCTTT. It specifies CASSVNRGGTEAFF.

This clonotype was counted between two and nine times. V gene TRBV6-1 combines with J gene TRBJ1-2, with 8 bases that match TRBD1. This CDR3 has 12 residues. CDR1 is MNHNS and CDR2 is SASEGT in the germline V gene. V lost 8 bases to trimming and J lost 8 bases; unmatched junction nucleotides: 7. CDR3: CASSNRGEGYTF. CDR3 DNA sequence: TGTGCCAGCTCGAACAGGGGGGAGGGCTACACCTTC.

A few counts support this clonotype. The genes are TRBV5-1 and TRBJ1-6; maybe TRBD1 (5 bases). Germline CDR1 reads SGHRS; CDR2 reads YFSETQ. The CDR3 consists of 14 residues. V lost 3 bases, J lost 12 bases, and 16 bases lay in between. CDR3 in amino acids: CASSWDGAVGPLHF. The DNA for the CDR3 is TGCGCCAGCAGCTGGGACGGGGCCGTTGGACCCCTCCACTTT.

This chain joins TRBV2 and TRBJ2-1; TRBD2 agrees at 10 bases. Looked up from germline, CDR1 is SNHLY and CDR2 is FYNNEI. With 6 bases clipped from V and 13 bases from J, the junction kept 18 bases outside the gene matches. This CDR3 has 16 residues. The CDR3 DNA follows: TGTGCCAGCAGCCTTACAGATTGGACTAGCGGAAGACCTCAGTTCTTC. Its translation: CASSLTDWTSGRPQFF.

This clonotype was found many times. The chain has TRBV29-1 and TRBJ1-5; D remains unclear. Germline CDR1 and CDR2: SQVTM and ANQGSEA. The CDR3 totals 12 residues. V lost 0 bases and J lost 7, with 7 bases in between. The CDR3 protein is CSVEDPGQPQHF. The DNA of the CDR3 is TGCAGCGTTGAAGATCCGGGGCAGCCCCAGCATTTT.

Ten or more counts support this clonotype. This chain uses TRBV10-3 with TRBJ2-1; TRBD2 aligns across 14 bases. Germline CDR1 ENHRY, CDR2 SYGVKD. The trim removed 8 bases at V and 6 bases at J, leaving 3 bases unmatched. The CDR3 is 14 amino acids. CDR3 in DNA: TGTGCCATCGCCGGGACTAGCGGGAGCAATGAGCAGTTCTTC. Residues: CAIAGTSGSNEQFF.

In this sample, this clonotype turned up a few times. CDR3 nucleotides: TGTGCCAGCAGACCTACCGCGACAGGGGACTACGAGCAGTACTTC. Encoded protein: CASRPTATGDYEQYF. The V call is TRBV6-6, the J call TRBJ2-7; TRBD1 aligns across 8 bases. There are 15 residues in the CDR3. V gave up 6 bases and J gave up 3 bases; unmatched junction bases: 10. CDR1 is MNHNY, CDR2 SVGAGI, per germline (reference sequence).

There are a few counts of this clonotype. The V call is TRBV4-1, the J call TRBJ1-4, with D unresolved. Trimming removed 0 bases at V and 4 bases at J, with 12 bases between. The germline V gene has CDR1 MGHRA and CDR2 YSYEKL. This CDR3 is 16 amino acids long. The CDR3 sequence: CASSQDPPGFNEKLFF. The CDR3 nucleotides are TGCGCCAGCAGCCAAGATCCCCCAGGCTTTAATGAAAAACTGTTTTTT.

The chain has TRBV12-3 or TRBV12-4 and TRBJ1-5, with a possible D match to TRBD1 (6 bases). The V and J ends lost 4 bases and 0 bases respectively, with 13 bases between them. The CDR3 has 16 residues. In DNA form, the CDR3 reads TGTGCCAGCAGTTCCCGTACAGGGTTTAGCAATCAGCCCCAGCATTTT. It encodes CASSSRTGFSNQPQHF.

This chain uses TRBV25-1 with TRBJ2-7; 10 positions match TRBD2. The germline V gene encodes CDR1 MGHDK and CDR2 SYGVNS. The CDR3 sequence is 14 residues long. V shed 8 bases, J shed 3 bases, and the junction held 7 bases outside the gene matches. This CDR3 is CASCLAGVCYEQYF. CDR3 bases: TGTGCCAGCTGCCTAGCGGGGGTTTGCTACGAGCAGTACTTC.

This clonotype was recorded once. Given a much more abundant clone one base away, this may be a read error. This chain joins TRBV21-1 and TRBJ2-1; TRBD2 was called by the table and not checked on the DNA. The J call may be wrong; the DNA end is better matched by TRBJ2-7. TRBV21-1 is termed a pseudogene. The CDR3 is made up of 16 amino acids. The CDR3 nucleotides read TGTGCCAGCAGCAAAGTTAATAGCGGGAGTTACAATGAGCAGTACTTC. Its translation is CASSKVNSGSYNEQYF.

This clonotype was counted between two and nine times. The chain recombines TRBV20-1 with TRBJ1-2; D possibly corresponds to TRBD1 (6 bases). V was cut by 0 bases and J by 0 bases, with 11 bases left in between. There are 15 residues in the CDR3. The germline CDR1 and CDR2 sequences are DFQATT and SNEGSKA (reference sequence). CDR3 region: CSAREEGVANYGYTF. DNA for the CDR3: TGCAGTGCTAGAGAGGAGGGGGTAGCTAACTATGGCTACACCTTC.

The CDR3 DNA reads as TGTGCCAGCAGCCGCCGACAGGGACTAGCTTCGCCAGATACGCAGTATTTT. Amino acid sequence: CASSRRQGLASPDTQYF. This chain links TRBV7-8 with TRBJ2-3, with 9 bases that match TRBD2. V lost 5 bases and J lost 4; bases outside the gene matches: 13. Germline loops: CDR1 SGHVS, CDR2 FQNEAQ. The CDR3 is 17 residues long. Complete variable domain (other parts from reference TRBV7-8 and TRBJ2-3): GAGVSQSPRYKVAKRGQDVALRCDPISGHVSLFWYQQALGQGPEFLTYFQNEAQLDKSGLPSDRFFAERPEGSVSTLKIQRTQQEDSAVYLCASSRRQGLASPDTQYFGPGTRLTVL.

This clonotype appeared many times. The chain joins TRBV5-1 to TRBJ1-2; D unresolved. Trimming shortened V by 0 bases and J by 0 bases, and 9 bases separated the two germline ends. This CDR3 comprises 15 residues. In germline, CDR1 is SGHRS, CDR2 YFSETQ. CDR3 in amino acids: CASSLAIGANYGYTF. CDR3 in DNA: TGCGCCAGCAGCTTGGCTATCGGAGCTAACTATGGCTACACCTTC.

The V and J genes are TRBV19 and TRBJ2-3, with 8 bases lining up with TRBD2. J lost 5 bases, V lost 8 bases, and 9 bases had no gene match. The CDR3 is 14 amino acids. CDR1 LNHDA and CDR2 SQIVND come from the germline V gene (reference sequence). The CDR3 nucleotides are TGTGCCAGTGGGACTAGAGGTTTTGGAGATACGCAGTATTTT. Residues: CASGTRGFGDTQYF.

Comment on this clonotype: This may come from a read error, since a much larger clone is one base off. In DNA form, the CDR3 reads TGTGCCATCAGTGAGTCTCGGGAGCAAGTCGGAGTTGGGTACTTC. Translating it yields CAISESREQVGVGYF. The gene calls are TRBV10-3 and TRBJ2-4; maybe TRBD2 (6 bases). The germline V and J ends were trimmed by 0 bases and 15 bases, with 21 bases remaining between them. CDR1 is ENHRY, CDR2 SYGVKD, per germline. The CDR3 sequence is 15 residues long.